This T cell receptor beta chain was retrieved from a study of early T cells in non-severe SARS-CoV-2 infection. The length of the CDR3 is 13 residues. V was pared by 3 bases and J by 0 bases, with 4 bases between. As part of library construction, unique molecular identifiers were attached to individual cDNA molecules. TCRdb fed the 5' RACE reads into MiXCR, producing one record per CDR3 protein. The data show around 25,000 distinct CDR3 sequences, 4.8% seen once. Input material: whole blood. The clonotype was recovered from an adult who was a healthcare worker with PCR-confirmed SARS-CoV-2 infection or an uninfected control (not recorded which). The rearrangement joins TRBV12-3 or TRBV12-4 to TRBJ2-3, with unresolved D. The CDR3 loop reads CASSFRSTDTQYF. CDR3 DNA: TGTGCCAGCAGTTTCAGGAGCACAGATACGCAGTATTTT.